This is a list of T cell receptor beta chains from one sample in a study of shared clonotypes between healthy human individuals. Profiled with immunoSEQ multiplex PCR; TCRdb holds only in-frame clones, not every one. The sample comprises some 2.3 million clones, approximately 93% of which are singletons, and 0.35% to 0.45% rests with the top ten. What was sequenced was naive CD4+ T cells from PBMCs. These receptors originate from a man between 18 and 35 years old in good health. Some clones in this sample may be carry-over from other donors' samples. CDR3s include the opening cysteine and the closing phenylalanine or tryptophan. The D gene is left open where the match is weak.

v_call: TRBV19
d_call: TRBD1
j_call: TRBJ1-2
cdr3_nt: TGTGCCAGTAGTCTGGGGACCGGGACAGGCGTCGGGATCTTC
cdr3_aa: CASSLGTGTGVGIF

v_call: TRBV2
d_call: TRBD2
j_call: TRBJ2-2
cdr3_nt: TGTGCCAGCAATCTAGCGGGACCGAACACCGGGGAGCTGTTTTTT
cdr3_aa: CASNLAGPNTGELFF

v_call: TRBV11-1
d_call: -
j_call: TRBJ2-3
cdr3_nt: TGTGCCAGCAGCTTTCTGTCCCAGCCCACAGATACGCAGTATTTT
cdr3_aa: CASSFLSQPTDTQYF

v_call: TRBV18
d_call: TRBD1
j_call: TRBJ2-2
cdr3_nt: TGTGCCAGCTCACCGAATAGACAGGGGCCGAACACCGGGGAGCTGTTTTTT
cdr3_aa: CASSPNRQGPNTGELFF

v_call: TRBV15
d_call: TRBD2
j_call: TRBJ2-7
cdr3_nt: TGTGCCACCAGCAGAGATCAGGGCGGGAGCTCCGAGCAGTACTTC
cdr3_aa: CATSRDQGGSSEQYF

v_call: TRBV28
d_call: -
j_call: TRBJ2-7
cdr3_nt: TGTGCCAGCGCATTACAGGGAGAAATCTACGAGCAGTACTTC
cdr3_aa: CASALQGEIYEQYF

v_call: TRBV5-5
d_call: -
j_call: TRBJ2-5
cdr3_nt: TGTGCCAGCAGCGGCGCCCTACAGGGTGGCTGGGAGACCCAGTACTTC
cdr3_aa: CASSGALQGGWETQYF

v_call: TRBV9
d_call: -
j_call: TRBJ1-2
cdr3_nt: TGTGCCAGCAGCGTAGGGGGCGAGGGCGGCTACACCTTC
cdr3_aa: CASSVGGEGGYTF

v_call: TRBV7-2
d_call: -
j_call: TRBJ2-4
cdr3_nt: TGTGCCAGCAGCCCCCCCGCGGGGACTTGGGGGAACATTCAGTACTTC
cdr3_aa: CASSPPAGTWGNIQYF

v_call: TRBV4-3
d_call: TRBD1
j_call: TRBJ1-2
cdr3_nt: TGCGCCAGCAGCCAAAGGACAGGGCCGTATGGCTACACCTTC
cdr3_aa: CASSQRTGPYGYTF